This TCR beta chain was recorded in a study of T cells of healthy individuals. MiXCR, run by TCRdb on the 5' RACE reads, gives a single entry per CDR3 protein. The sample has about 100,000 distinct CDR3 sequences; about 16% are singletons. Germline V gene sequence: CDR1 LNHDA, CDR2 SQIVND (reference sequence). V gave up 9 bases and J gave up 4 bases, with 6 bases separating them. This CDR3 spans 10 amino acids. The source is a human donor in good health. This rearrangement joins TRBV19 to TRBJ1-1; D gene unclear. CDR3: CASFATEAFF. The CDR3 nucleotides read TGTGCCAGCTTTGCCACTGAAGCTTTCTTT.